This TCR beta chain comes out of a study of monozygotic twins with inflammatory bowel disease. Using the 5' RACE reads, TCRdb records one entry per CDR3 protein without DNA. The sample totals around 380,000 distinct CDR3 sequences. In germline, CDR1 is MNHEY, CDR2 SMNVEV (reference sequence). The CDR3 is 14 amino acids. V usage is TRBV27 and J usage is TRBJ1-2. Sequencing used blood. The receptor comes from a human donor with ulcerative colitis or Crohn's disease, or a healthy co-twin of an affected twin (not recorded which). CDR3 residues: CASSSSDKPYGYTF.